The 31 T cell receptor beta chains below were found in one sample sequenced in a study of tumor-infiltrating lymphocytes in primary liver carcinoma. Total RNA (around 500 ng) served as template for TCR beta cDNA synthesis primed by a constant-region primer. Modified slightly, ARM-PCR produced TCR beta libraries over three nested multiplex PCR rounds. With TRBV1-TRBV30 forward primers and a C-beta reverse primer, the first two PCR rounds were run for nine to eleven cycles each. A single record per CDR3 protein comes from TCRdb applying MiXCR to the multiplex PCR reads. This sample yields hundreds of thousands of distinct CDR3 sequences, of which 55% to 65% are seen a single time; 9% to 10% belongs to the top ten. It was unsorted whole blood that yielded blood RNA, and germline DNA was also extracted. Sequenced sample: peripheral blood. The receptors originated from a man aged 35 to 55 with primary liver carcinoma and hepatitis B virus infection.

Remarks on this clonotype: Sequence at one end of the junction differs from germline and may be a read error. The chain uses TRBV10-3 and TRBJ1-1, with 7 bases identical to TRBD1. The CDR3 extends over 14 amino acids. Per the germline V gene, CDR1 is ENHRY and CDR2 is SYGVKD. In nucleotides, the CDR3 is TGTGCCATCAGTGGCCAACAGGGGTCCACTGAGGCTTCCTTT. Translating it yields CAISGQQGSTEASF.

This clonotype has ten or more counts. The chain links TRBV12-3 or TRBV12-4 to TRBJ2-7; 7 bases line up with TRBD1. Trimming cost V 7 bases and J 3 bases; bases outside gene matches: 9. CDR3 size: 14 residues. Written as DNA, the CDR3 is TGTGCCAGCAAGAGGGACAGCAGCCTCTACGAGCAGTACTTC. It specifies CASKRDSSLYEQYF.

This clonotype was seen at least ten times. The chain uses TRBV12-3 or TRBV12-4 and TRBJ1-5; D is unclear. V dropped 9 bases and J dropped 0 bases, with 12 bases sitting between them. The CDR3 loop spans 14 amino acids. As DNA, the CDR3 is TGTGCCAGTAAAGGACGTTATAGCAATCAGCCCCAGCATTTT. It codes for CASKGRYSNQPQHF.

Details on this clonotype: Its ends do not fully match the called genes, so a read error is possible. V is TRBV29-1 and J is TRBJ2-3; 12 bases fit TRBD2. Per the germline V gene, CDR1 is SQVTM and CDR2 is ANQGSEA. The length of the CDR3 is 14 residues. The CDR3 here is CSVRTSGTEDMQYF. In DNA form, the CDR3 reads TGCAGCGTACGGACTAGCGGGACGGAAGATATGCAGTATTTT.

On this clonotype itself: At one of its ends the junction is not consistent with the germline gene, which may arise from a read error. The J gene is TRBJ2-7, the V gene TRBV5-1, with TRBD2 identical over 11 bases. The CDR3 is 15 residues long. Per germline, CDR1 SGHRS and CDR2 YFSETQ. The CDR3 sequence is CATSTELAGAYEQYF. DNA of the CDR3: TGCGCCACCAGCACAGAACTAGCGGGGGCCTACGAGCAGTACTTC. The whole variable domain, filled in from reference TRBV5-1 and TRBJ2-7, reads KAGVTQTPRYLIKTRGQQVTLSCSPISGHRSVSWYQQTPGQGLQFLFEYFSETQRNKGNFPGRFSGRQFSNSRSEMNVSTLELGDSALYLCATSTELAGAYEQYFGPGTRLTVT.

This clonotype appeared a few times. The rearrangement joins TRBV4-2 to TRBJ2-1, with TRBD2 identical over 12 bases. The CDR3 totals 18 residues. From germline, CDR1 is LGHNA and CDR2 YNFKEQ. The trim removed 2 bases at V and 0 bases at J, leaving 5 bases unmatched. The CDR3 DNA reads TGTGCCAGCAGCCAAAGGACTAGCGGGGCACGCTCCTACAATGAGCAGTTCTTC. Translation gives CASSQRTSGARSYNEQFF.

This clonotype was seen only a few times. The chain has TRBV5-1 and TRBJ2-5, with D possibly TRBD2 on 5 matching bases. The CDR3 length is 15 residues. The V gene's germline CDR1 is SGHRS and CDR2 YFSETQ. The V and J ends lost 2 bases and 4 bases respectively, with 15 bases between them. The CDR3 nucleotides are TGCGCCAGCAGCTTCGGCGAGATAGCGAGAGAGACCCAGTACTTC. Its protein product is CASSFGEIARETQYF.

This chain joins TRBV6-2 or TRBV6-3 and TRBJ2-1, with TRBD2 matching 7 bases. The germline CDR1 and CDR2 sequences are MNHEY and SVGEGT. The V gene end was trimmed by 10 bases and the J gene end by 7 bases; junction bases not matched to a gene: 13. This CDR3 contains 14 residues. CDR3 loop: CAKTGLAERNEQFF. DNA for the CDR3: TGTGCCAAGACCGGGCTAGCGGAAAGAAATGAGCAGTTCTTC.

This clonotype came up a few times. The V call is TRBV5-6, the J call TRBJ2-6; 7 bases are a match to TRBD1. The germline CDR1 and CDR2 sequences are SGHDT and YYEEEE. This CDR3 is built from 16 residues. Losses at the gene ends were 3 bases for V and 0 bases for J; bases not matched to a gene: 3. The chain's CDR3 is CASSSGQPSGANVLTF. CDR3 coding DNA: TGTGCCAGCAGCTCGGGACAGCCCTCTGGGGCCAACGTCCTGACTTTC.

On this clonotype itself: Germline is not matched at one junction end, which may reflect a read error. The CDR3 sequence is CTSSALAGGPNEQFF. The CDR3, as DNA: TGTACCAGCAGCGCTCTAGCGGGTGGGCCCAATGAGCAGTTTTTC. The chain joins TRBV11-2 to TRBJ2-1; 8 bases agree with TRBD2. This CDR3 is 15 amino acids long. Germline V gene lookup returns CDR1 SGHAT and CDR2 FQNNGV. Full variable domain (remainder filled in from reference TRBV11-2 and TRBJ2-1): EAGVAQSPRYKIIEKRQSVAFWCNPISGHATLYWYQQILGQGPKLLIQFQNNGVVDDSQLPKDRFSAERLKGVDSTLKIQPAKLEDSAVYLCTSSALAGGPNEQFFGPGTRLTVL.

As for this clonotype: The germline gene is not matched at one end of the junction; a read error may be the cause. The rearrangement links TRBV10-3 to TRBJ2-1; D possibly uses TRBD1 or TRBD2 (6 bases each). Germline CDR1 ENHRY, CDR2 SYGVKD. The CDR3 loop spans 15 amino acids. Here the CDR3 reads CAIIETGGGYNEQFF. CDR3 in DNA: TGTGCCATCATTGAGACCGGAGGGGGGTACAATGAGCAGTTCTTC.

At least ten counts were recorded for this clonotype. The CDR3 DNA is TGTGCCAGCAGTGACCTGACTAGCACAGATACGCAGTATTTT. This codes for CASSDLTSTDTQYF. V gene TRBV12-3 or TRBV12-4 combines with J gene TRBJ2-3; no definite D call. V lost 5 bases to trimming and J lost 0 bases, with 9 bases between them. This CDR3 spans 14 amino acids.

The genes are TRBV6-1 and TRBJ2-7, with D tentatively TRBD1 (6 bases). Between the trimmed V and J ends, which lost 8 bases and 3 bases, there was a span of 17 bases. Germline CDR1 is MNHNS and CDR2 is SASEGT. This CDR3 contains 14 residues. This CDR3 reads CASPASGTNYEQYF. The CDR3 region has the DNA TGTGCCAGCCCTGCCTCCGGGACAAACTACGAGCAGTACTTC.

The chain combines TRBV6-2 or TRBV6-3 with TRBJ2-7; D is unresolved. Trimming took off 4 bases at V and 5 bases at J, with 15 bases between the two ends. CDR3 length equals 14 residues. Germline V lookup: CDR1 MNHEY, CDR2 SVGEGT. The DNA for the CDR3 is TGTGCCAGCAGTTGGTCGCACCTTCCCCACGAGCAGTACTTC. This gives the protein CASSWSHLPHEQYF.

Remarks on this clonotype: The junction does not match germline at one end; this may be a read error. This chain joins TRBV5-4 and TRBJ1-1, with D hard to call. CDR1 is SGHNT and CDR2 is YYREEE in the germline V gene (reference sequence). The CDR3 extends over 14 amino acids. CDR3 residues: CANSLALANTEAFF. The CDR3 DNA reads TGTGCCAACAGCTTGGCTCTCGCGAACACTGAAGCTTTCTTT.

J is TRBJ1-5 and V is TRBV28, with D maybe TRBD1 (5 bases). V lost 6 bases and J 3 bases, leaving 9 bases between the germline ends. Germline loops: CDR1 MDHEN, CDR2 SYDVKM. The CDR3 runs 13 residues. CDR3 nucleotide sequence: TGTGCCAGCAGGGGACGAAACAATCAGCCCCAGCATTTT. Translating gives CASRGRNNQPQHF.

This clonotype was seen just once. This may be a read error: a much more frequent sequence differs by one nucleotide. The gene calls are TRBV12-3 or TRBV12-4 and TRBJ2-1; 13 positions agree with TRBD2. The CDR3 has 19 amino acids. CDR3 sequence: CASSPQIGTSGTRYNDQFF. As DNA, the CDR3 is TGTGCCAGCAGTCCACAAATCGGGACTAGCGGGACCCGGTACAATGACCAGTTCTTC.

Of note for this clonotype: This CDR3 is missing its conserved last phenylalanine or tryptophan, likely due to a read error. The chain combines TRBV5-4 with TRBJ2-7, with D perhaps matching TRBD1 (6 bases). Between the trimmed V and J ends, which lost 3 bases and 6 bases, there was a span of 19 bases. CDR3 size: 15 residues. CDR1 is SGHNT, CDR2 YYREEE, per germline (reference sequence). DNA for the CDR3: TGTGCCAGCAGCTCTGTGACAGGCGCGAGAGGCGAGCAGTACTAC. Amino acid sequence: CASSSVTGARGEQYY.

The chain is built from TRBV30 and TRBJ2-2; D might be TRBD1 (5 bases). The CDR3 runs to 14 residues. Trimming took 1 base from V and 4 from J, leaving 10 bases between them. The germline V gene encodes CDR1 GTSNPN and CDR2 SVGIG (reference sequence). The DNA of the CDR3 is TGTGCCTGGAGTGCAGGGCTAACCACCGGGGAGCTGTTTTTT. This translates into CAWSAGLTTGELFF.

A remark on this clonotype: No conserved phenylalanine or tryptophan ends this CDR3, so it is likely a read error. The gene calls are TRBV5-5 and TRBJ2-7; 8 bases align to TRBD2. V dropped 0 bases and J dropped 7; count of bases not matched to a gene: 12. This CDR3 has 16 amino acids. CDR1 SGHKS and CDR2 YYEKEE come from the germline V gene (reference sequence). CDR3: CASSLVIRAGVWEQYS. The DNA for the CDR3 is TGTGCCAGCAGCTTGGTTATAAGAGCGGGGGTATGGGAGCAGTACTCC.

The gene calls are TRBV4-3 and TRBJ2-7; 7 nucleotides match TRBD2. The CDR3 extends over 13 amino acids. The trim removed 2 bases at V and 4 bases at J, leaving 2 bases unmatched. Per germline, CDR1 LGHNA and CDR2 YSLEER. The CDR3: CASSQQREYEQYF. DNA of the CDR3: TGCGCCAGCAGCCAACAGCGGGAATACGAGCAGTACTTC.

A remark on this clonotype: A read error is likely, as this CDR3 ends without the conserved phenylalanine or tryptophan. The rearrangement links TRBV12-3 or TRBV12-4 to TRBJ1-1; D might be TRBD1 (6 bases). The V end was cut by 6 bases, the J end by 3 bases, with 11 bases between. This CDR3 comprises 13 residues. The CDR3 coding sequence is TGTGCCAGCAGATCATCAGGGGACACTGAAGCTTTCTCT. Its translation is CASRSSGDTEAFS.

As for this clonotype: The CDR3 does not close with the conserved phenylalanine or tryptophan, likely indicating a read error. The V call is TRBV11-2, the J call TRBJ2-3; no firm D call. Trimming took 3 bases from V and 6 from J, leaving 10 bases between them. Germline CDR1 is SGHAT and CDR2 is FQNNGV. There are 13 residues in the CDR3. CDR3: CASSLYRTDTQYL. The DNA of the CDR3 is TGTGCCAGCAGCTTGTATCGAACGGATACGCAGTATCTT.

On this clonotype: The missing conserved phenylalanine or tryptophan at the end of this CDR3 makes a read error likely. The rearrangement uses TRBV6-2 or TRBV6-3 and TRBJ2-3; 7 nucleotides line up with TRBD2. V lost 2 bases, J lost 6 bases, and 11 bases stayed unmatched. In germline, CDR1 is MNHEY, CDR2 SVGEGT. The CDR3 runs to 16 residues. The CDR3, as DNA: TGTGCCAGCAGTTACGACAAGGCGGGAGTAAGCGATACGCAGTATTAT. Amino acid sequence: CASSYDKAGVSDTQYY.

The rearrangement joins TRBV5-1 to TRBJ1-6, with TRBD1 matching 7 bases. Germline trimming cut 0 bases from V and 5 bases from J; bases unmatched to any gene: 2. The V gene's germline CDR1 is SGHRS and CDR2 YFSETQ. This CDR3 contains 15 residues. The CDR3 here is CASSLVQGDNSPLHF. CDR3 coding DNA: TGCGCCAGCAGCTTGGTGCAGGGGGATAATTCACCCCTCCACTTT.

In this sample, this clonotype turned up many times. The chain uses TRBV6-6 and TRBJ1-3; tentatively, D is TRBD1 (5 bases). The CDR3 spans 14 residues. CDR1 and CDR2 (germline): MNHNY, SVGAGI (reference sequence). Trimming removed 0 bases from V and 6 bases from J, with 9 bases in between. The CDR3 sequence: CASSYSPTENTIYF. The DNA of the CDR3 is TGTGCCAGCAGTTACTCACCGACAGAAAACACCATATATTTT.

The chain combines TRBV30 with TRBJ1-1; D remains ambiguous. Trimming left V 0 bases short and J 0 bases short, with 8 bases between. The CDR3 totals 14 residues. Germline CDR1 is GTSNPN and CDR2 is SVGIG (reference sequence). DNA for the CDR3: TGTGCCTGGAGTGTTTGGCACCTGAACACTGAAGCTTTCTTT. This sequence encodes CAWSVWHLNTEAFF.

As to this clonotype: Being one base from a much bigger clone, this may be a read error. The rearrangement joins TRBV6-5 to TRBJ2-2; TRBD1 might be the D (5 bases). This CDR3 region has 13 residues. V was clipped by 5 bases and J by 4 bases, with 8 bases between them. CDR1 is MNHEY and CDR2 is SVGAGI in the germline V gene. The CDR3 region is CASSQGPTGELFF. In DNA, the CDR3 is TGTGCCAGCAGTCAGGGCCCCACCGGGGAGCTGTTTTTT.

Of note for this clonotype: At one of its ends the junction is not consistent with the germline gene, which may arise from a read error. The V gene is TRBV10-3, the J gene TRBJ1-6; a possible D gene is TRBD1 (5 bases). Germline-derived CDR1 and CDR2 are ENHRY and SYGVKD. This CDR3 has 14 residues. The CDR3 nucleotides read TGTGCCATCAGTGAGTTGTCAGGACATTCATCCCTCCACTTT. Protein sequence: CAISELSGHSSLHF.

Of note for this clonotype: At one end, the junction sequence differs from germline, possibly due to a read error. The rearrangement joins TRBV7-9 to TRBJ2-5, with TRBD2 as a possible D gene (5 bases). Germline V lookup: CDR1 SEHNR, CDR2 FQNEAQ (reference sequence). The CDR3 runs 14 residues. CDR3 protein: CVSMLDYYQETQYF. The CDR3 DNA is TGTGTCAGCATGTTAGACTACTACCAAGAGACCCAGTACTTC.

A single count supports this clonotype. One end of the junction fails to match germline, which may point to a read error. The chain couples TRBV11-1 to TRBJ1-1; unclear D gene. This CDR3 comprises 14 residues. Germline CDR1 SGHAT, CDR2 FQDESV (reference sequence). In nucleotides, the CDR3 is TGTGCCAGCAGCTCCCTCCTACAGCGGACTGAAACTTTCTTT. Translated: CASSSLLQRTETFF.